These 9 T cell receptor beta chains were all obtained from the same sample, sequenced in a study of cytomegalovirus exposure and HLA in healthy donors. The PCR was carried out with 60 Vbeta primers and 13 Jbeta primers. Profiling relied on immunoSEQ multiplex PCR, and the TCRdb table lists in-frame clones only, not all of them. The sample has about 150,000 clones; 73% are singletons. Material for sequencing was PBMCs. The receptors stem from a young woman in good health and CMV-seronegative.

Note on this clone: The junction departs from the called germline gene at one end, perhaps through a read error. The same CDR3 can be traced to other DNA sequences in this sample. This chain uses TRBV18 with TRBJ2-7, with D possibly matching TRBD1 (5 bases). This CDR3 contains 17 residues. CDR1 and CDR2 from the germline V gene are KGHSH and LQKENI. The CDR3 is CASSPPVGHPKAYEQYF. In nucleotides, the CDR3 is TGTGCCAGCTCACCACCGGTAGGACATCCGAAGGCCTATGAGCAGTACTTC.

The genes are TRBV27 and TRBJ2-5, with a tentative D call TRBD2 (6 bases). Germline V gene lookup returns CDR1 MNHEY and CDR2 SMNVEV (reference sequence). This CDR3 region has 16 residues. V gave up 1 base and J gave up 2 bases, with 14 bases separating them. CDR3 bases: TGTGCCAGCAGTTTATGGGCTAGCGTTCGACAAGAGACCCAGTACTTC. It is translated as CASSLWASVRQETQYF.

In its sample, this clone was seen once. The V gene is TRBV5-1, the J gene TRBJ1-1, with 10 bases matching TRBD1. V was clipped by 4 bases and J by 4 bases; unmatched bases: 4. The germline CDR1 and CDR2 sequences are SGHRS and YFSETQ. This CDR3 comprises 14 residues. The CDR3 here is CASSPWTGGTEAFF. The CDR3 nucleotides read TGCGCCAGCAGCCCATGGACAGGGGGCACTGAAGCTTTCTTT. The whole variable domain, filled in from reference TRBV5-1 and TRBJ1-1, reads KAGVTQTPRYLIKTRGQQVTLSCSPISGHRSVSWYQQTPGQGLQFLFEYFSETQRNKGNFPGRFSGRQFSNSRSEMNVSTLELGDSALYLCASSPWTGGTEAFFGQGTRLTVV.

The chain employs TRBV19 and TRBJ2-2, with TRBD2 matching over 7 bases. The CDR3 contains 14 residues. CDR1 and CDR2 from the germline V gene are LNHDA and SQIVND (reference sequence). J was trimmed by 6 bases and V by 3 bases; bases with no gene match: 4. The CDR3 region is CASSMRGIAGELFF. The CDR3 coding sequence is TGTGCCAGTAGTATGCGGGGGATAGCCGGGGAGCTGTTTTTT.

This sequence joins TRBV7-2 and TRBJ2-1; the match to TRBD2 covers 9 bases. V was clipped by 0 bases and J by 4 bases; unmatched bases: 4. Germline V lookup: CDR1 SGHTA, CDR2 FQGNSA. This CDR3 is built from 16 residues. The CDR3 DNA is TGTGCCAGCAGCTTAGCTCAGACTAGCGGATACAATGAGCAGTTCTTC. It yields the protein CASSLAQTSGYNEQFF.

This clone was detected a few times. The rearrangement links TRBV5-1 to TRBJ2-3, with a weak D call TRBD2 (5 bases). This CDR3 has 14 amino acids. Germline values: CDR1 SGHRS, CDR2 YFSETQ. Trimming cost V 0 bases and J 2 bases, with 7 bases left between them. In DNA form, the CDR3 reads TGCGCCAGCAGCTTGGGACTACTCACAGATACGCAGTATTTT. Translating gives CASSLGLLTDTQYF.

This clone was detected only once. This sequence joins TRBV19 and TRBJ1-3; D is undetermined. V lost 8 bases and J lost 4, with 18 bases in between. The CDR3 has 15 amino acids. Germline lookup yields CDR1 LNHDA and CDR2 SQIVND (reference sequence). This chain's CDR3 is CASGWRSSRGNTIYF. The CDR3 coding sequence is TGTGCCAGTGGATGGAGATCGAGCCGGGGAAACACCATATATTTT.

V is TRBV9 and J is TRBJ1-1; 8 positions match TRBD1. CDR3 length: 14 amino acids. Losses at the gene ends were 3 bases for V and 1 base for J; bases not matched to a gene: 2. Per germline, CDR1 SGDLS and CDR2 YYNGEE. The CDR3 DNA follows: TGTGCCAGCAGCGGACAGGGGTCGAACACTGAAGCTTTCTTT. This codes for CASSGQGSNTEAFF.

The chain is built from TRBV19 and TRBJ2-7; 8 nucleotides line up with TRBD2. V lost 5 bases and J lost 4; bases outside the gene matches: 10. This CDR3 contains 15 residues. CDR1 is LNHDA and CDR2 is SQIVND in the germline V gene (reference sequence). CDR3: CASSSTGLGSYEQYF. The CDR3 region has the DNA TGTGCCAGTAGTTCCACGGGACTAGGGTCTTACGAGCAGTACTTC.